This entry is about one T cell receptor (beta chain). The junction and the germline gene differ at one end; a read error may be behind it. The source of the sample is a study of blood T cell repertoires in COVID-19. Study-wide context: Samples came from the United States, Italy and Spain, spanning acute and convalescent COVID-19. The analysed material was cDNA or gDNA that came from T cells, B-cell-depleted T cells, or PBMCs.

How the authors handled the data: Amplification with reference gene primers provided the estimates of nucleated cell counts. Repertoires were generated with immunoSEQ multiplex PCR, while TCRdb's copy carries only in-frame clones and drops some. The DNA was the basis for D and trimming; V, J and clone size are from that table. The table includes roughly 150,000 clones, 85% detected once. Germline V gene sequence: CDR1 SSHAT, CDR2 FNYEAQ (reference sequence). The CDR3 runs 16 residues. The material sequenced was peripheral blood. This receptor was identified in a woman over 75 with COVID-19, enrolled during active disease. This chain uses TRBV7-7 with TRBJ2-3, with D possibly TRBD1 on 6 matching bases. The CDR3 sequence is CASSPGHSSSTDTQYF. In DNA form, the CDR3 reads TGTGCTAGCAGCCCGGGACATAGCTCTAGCACAGATACGCAGTATTTT.